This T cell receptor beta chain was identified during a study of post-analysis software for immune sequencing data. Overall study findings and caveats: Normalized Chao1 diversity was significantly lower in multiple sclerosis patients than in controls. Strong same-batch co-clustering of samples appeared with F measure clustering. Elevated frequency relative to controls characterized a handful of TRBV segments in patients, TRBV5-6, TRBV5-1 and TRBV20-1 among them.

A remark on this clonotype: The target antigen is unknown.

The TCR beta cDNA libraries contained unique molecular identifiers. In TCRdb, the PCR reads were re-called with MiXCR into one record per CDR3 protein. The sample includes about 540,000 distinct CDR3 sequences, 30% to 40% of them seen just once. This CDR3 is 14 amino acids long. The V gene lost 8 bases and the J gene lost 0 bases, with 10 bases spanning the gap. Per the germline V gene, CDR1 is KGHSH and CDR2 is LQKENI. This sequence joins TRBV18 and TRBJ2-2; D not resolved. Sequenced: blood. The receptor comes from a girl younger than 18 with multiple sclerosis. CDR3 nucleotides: TGTGCCAGCGAGACCGTGACGAACACCGGGGAGCTGTTTTTT. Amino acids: CASETVTNTGELFF.